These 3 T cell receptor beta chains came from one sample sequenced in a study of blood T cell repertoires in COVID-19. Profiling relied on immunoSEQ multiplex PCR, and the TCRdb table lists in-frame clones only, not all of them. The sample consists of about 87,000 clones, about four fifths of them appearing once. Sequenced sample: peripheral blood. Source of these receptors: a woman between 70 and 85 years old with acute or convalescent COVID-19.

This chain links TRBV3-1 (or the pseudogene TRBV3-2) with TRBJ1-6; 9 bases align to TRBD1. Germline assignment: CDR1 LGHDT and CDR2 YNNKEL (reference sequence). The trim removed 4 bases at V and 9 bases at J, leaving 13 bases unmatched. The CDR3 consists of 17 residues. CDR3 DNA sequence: TGTGCCAGCAGCCTAGCCCCCGGGACAGGGAGCCGTTCACCCCTCCACTTT. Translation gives CASSLAPGTGSRSPLHF.

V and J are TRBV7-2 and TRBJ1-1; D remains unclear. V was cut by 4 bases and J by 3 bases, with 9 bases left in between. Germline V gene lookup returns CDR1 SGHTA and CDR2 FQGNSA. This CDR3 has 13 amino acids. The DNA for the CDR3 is TGTGCCAGCAGCTCGGGTATGGACACTGAAGCTTTCTTT. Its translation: CASSSGMDTEAFF.

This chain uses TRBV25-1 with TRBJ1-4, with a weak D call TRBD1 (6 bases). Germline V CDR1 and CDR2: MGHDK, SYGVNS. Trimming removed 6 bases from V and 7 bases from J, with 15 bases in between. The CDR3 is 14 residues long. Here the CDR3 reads CASSLQGGSEKLFF. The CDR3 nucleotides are TGTGCCAGCAGCCTACAGGGTGGTAGTGAAAAACTGTTTTTT.